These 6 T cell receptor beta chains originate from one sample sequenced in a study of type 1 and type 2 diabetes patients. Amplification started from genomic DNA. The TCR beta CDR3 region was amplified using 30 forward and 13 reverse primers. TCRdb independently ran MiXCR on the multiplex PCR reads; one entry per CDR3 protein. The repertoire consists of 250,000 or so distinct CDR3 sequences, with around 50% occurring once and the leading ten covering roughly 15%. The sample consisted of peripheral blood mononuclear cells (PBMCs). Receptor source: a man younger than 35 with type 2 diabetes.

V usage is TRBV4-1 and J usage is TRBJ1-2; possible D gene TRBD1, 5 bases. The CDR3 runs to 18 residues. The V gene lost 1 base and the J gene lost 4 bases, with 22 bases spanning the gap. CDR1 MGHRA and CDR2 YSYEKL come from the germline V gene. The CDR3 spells CASSQVLGRVGDGYGYTF. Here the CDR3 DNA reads TGCGCCAGCAGCCAAGTCCTGGGCCGAGTAGGGGATGGCTATGGCTACACCTTC.

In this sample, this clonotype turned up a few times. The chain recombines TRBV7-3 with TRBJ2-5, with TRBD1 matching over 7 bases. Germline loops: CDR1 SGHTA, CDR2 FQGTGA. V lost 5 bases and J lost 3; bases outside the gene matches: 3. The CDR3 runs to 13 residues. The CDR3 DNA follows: TGTGCCAGCAGCCGGGACAGAGAAGAGACCCAGTACTTC. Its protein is CASSRDREETQYF.

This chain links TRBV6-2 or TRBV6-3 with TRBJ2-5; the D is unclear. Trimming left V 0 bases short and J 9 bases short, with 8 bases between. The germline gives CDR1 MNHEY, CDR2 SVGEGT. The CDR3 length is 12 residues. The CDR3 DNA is TGTGCCAGCAGTTACTCCGACCCCGCCCAGTACTTC. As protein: CASSYSDPAQYF.

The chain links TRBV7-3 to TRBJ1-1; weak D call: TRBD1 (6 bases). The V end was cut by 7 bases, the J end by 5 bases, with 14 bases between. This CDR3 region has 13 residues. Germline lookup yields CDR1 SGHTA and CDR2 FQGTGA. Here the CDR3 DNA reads TGTGCCAGCACCGAGGGGGTGAGGACTGAAGCTTTCTTT. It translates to CASTEGVRTEAFF. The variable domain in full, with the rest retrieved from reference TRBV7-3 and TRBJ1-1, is GAGVSQTPSNKVTEKGKYVELRCDPISGHTALYWYRQSLGQGPEFLIYFQGTGAADDSGLPNDRFFAVRPEGSVSTLKIQRTERGDSAVYLCASTEGVRTEAFFGQGTRLTVV.

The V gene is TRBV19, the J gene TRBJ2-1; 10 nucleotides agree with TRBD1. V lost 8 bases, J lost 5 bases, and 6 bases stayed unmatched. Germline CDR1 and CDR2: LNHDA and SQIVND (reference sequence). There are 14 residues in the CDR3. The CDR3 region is CASAGTGDDNEQFF. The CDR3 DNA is TGTGCCAGTGCCGGGACAGGGGATGACAATGAGCAGTTCTTC.

CDR3 residues: CASSLGAGWLTEAFF. CDR3 DNA sequence: TGTGCCAGCAGCTTAGGAGCAGGGTGGCTGACTGAAGCTTTCTTT. V is TRBV11-2 and J is TRBJ1-1; possible D gene TRBD1, 5 bases. The CDR3 has 15 amino acids. V dropped 1 base and J dropped 5 bases, with 14 bases sitting between them. Per germline, CDR1 SGHAT and CDR2 FQNNGV.